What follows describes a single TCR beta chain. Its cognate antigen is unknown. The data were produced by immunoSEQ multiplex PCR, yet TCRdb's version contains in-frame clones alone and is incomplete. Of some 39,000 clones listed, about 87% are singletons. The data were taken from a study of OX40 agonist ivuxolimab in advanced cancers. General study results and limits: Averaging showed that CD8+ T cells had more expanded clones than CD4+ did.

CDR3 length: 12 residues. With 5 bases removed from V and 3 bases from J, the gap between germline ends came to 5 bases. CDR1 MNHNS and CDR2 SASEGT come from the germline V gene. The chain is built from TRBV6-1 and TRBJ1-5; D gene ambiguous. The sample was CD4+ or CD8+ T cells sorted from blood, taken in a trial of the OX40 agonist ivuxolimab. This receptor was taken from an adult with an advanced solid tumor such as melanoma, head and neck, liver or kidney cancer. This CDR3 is CASSQYNQPQHF. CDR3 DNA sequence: TGTGCCAGCAGTCAGTACAATCAGCCCCAGCATTTT.